Shown below are 9 T cell receptor beta chains from a single sample sequenced in a study of blood T cells in healthy people across ages. Using a J-beta primer mix together with a sample-barcoded 5' primer, a second PCR was run for about 6 to 11 cycles. TCRdb processed the 5' RACE reads anew with MiXCR; each CDR3 protein has one entry. In the table there are about 1.6 million distinct CDR3 sequences, 30% to 35% of which are singletons. Sequenced material: blood. The receptors stem from a young woman in good health.

This clonotype came up a few times. The rearrangement links TRBV15 to TRBJ2-3, with 9 positions matching TRBD1. CDR3 length: 16 amino acids. Trimming took 5 bases from V and 2 from J; bases not matched to a gene: 8. The germline CDR1 and CDR2 sequences are LNHNV and YYDKDF (reference sequence). The CDR3 spells CATSANRGRNTDTQYF. For the CDR3, the DNA is TGTGCCACCAGCGCGAACAGGGGGCGAAACACAGATACGCAGTATTTT.

The J gene is TRBJ1-2, the V gene TRBV29-1, with D possibly TRBD1 on 6 matching bases. CDR3 length: 12 residues. Germline V gene data show CDR1 as SQVTM and CDR2 as ANQGSEA. The germline V and J ends were trimmed by 2 bases and 6 bases, with 10 bases remaining between them. The chain's CDR3 is CSVERPGDGYTF. CDR3 in DNA: TGCAGCGTTGAAAGGCCAGGGGATGGCTACACCTTC. The entire variable domain, with the rest obtained from reference TRBV29-1 and TRBJ1-2, is as follows: SAVISQKPSRDICQRGTSLTIQCQVDSQVTMMFWYRQQPGQSLTLIATANQGSEATYESGFVIDKFPISRPNLTFSTLTVSNMSPEDSSIYLCSVERPGDGYTFGSGTRLTVV.

V gene TRBV30 combines with J gene TRBJ2-1, with no clear D. In germline, CDR1 is GTSNPN, CDR2 SVGIG (reference sequence). V lost 4 bases, J lost 0 bases, and 10 bases lay in between. The CDR3 spans 14 residues. CDR3 DNA: TGTGCCTGGAACGGCCTAAGCTCCTACAATGAGCAGTTCTTC. Translating gives CAWNGLSSYNEQFF.

The chain recombines TRBV5-1 with TRBJ2-2; D unclear. CDR1 SGHRS and CDR2 YFSETQ come from the germline V gene. The CDR3 covers 15 residues. V was shortened by 3 bases and J by 3 bases, with 12 bases between the two germline ends. The DNA of the CDR3 is TGCGCCAGCAGCTCTCCAGGTGGGGACACCGGGGAGCTGTTTTTT. Protein product: CASSSPGGDTGELFF. Filled out from reference TRBV5-1 and TRBJ2-2, the complete variable domain reads KAGVTQTPRYLIKTRGQQVTLSCSPISGHRSVSWYQQTPGQGLQFLFEYFSETQRNKGNFPGRFSGRQFSNSRSEMNVSTLELGDSALYLCASSSPGGDTGELFFGEGSRLTVL.

The J gene is TRBJ2-1, the V gene TRBV5-1; no firm D call. Germline V gene data show CDR1 as SGHRS and CDR2 as YFSETQ. Deletions cut 3 bases from V and 3 bases from J, with 10 bases between. The CDR3 is made up of 14 amino acids. DNA of the CDR3: TGCGCCAGCAGCTCACCTATAAACTACAATGAGCAGTTCTTC. This translates into CASSSPINYNEQFF.

This chain uses TRBV10-3 with TRBJ2-7; 9 bases are shared with TRBD2. The ends lost 3 bases at V and 7 bases at J; junction bases unmatched: 13. Germline CDR1 ENHRY, CDR2 SYGVKD. CDR3 size: 16 residues. The CDR3 DNA follows: TGTGCCATCAGTGATAGGGTAGCGGGGGATTACAATGAGCAGTACTTC. It codes for CAISDRVAGDYNEQYF.

This chain links TRBV6-2 or TRBV6-3 with TRBJ2-5, with 10 bases identical to TRBD2. From germline, CDR1 is MNHEY and CDR2 SVGEGT. Trimming removed 6 bases from V and 5 bases from J; junction bases left unmatched: 9. CDR3 size: 15 residues. The CDR3, as DNA: TGTGCCAGCAGACCCGCAGCGGGGGGGCGGGAGACCCAGTACTTC. The encoded protein is CASRPAAGGRETQYF.

This chain joins TRBV6-6 and TRBJ2-5, with 7 nucleotides matching TRBD1. This CDR3 spans 15 amino acids. Germline assignment: CDR1 MNHNY and CDR2 SVGAGI (reference sequence). The V segment lost 0 bases and the J segment 4 bases; nucleotides outside the gene matches: 5. This chain's CDR3 is CASSYSGQLPETQYF. DNA of the CDR3: TGTGCCAGCAGTTACTCGGGACAGTTACCAGAGACCCAGTACTTC.

This clonotype was observed a handful of times. This chain uses TRBV29-1 with TRBJ2-5, with 7 bases aligning to TRBD2. Per germline, CDR1 SQVTM and CDR2 ANQGSEA. The CDR3 length is 13 residues. Losses at the gene ends were 5 bases for V and 5 bases for J; bases not matched to a gene: 8. The CDR3, as DNA: TGCAGCGTTAGCGGGGCCAAGAGGGAGACCCAGTACTTC. This gives the protein CSVSGAKRETQYF.